This TCR beta chain was found in a study of blood T cell repertoires in COVID-19. Background on the study: Nucleic acid was either cDNA or gDNA, and it came from T cells, B-cell-depleted T cells, or PBMCs.

V was clipped by 5 bases and J by 4 bases; unmatched bases: 9. CDR3 length: 15 amino acids. The germline CDR1 and CDR2 sequences are SQVTM and ANQGSEA. This clone was counted only a few times. Original handling: Nucleated cell number was recorded as an estimate derived from reference gene primer amplification. Assay used: immunoSEQ multiplex PCR; TCRdb lists only in-frame clones, some missing. That table furnishes V, J and clone size, whereas the DNA furnished D and trimming. Among around 120,000 clones listed, 65% to 90% were seen once. The rearrangement joins TRBV29-1 to TRBJ1-5; TRBD1 matches at 9 bases. Input material: peripheral blood. This sequence originates from a man older than 75 with acute or convalescent COVID-19. The CDR3 DNA follows: TGCAGCGTTTGCTCGGGACAGGGAGGAAATCAGCCCCAGCATTTT. It specifies CSVCSGQGGNQPQHF.